Each of the 17 T cell receptor beta chains below was sequenced from the same sample in a study of shared clonotypes between healthy human individuals. Generated by immunoSEQ multiplex PCR, the TCRdb table keeps only in-frame clones and is missing some. Counted here are 2 million to 2.5 million clones, 95% occurring once; the ten biggest clones make up roughly 0.13%. Sequencing was performed on naive CD4+ T cells sorted from blood. The subset here: CD45RA+ positively selected. Receptors were obtained from a man between 18 and 29 years old in good health.

The V call is TRBV7-2, the J call TRBJ2-7; D is unresolved. Trimming took off 2 bases at V and 0 bases at J, with 11 bases between the two ends. Germline assignment: CDR1 SGHTA and CDR2 FQGNSA. This CDR3 comprises 15 residues. CDR3 sequence: CASSLRALSSYEQYF. In DNA, the CDR3 is TGTGCCAGCAGCTTAAGAGCCCTAAGCTCCTACGAGCAGTACTTC. The full variable domain, in which reference TRBV7-2 and TRBJ2-7 provide the parts outside the CDR3, is GAGVSQSPSNKVTEKGKDVELRCDPISGHTALYWYRQSLGQGLEFLIYFQGNSAPDKSGLPSDRFSAERTGGSVSTLTIQRTQQEDSAVYLCASSLRALSSYEQYFGPGTRLTVT.

V and J are TRBV7-2 and TRBJ2-7, with 10 bases fitting TRBD1. Germline CDR1 is SGHTA and CDR2 is FQGNSA. The CDR3 is 14 residues long. V lost 4 bases to trimming and J lost 6 bases; unmatched junction nucleotides: 6. The CDR3 region has the DNA TGTGCCAGCAGCTCACCGGGGGACAGGGGCGAGCAGTACTTC. It translates to CASSSPGDRGEQYF.

The chain couples TRBV5-1 to TRBJ2-5; 9 bases match TRBD2. From germline, CDR1 is SGHRS and CDR2 YFSETQ. CDR3 length: 18 amino acids. With 0 bases clipped from V and 1 base from J, the junction kept 10 bases outside the gene matches. DNA for the CDR3: TGCGCCAGCAGCTTGGTGGCTAGCGGGAACCCCTTCCAAGAGACCCAGTACTTC. Its translation is CASSLVASGNPFQETQYF.

The rearrangement links TRBV2 to TRBJ1-3, with D tentatively TRBD1 (5 bases). This CDR3 is built from 17 residues. Trimming left V 3 bases short and J 0 bases short, with 15 bases between. CDR1 is SNHLY, CDR2 FYNNEI, per germline. The CDR3 DNA reads TGTGCCAGCAGTGACGCCCCAGGGACGAACTCTGGAAACACCATATATTTT. Amino acids: CASSDAPGTNSGNTIYF.

The chain has TRBV11-2 and TRBJ1-1; 8 bases map to TRBD1. With V trimmed by 4 bases and J by 3 bases, 4 bases remained unmatched. Germline V gene data show CDR1 as SGHAT and CDR2 as FQNNGV. The CDR3 totals 14 residues. In DNA form, the CDR3 reads TGTGCCAGCAGCTCCTTGACAGGGGACACTGAAGCTTTCTTT. It encodes CASSSLTGDTEAFF.

V usage is TRBV5-1 and J usage is TRBJ1-4; D remains unclear. The CDR3 is 16 amino acids. The germline V and J ends were trimmed by 4 bases and 6 bases, with 19 bases remaining between them. In germline, CDR1 is SGHRS, CDR2 YFSETQ. CDR3 coding DNA: TGCGCCAGCAGCGATCGTCCCGGGGTTTTGGATGAAAAACTGTTTTTT. Residues: CASSDRPGVLDEKLFF.

This clone was counted a single time. The V and J genes are TRBV25-1 and TRBJ2-2, with unresolved D. Trimming cost V 8 bases and J 5 bases, with 12 bases left between them. The germline V gene has CDR1 MGHDK and CDR2 SYGVNS. The CDR3 contains 13 residues. The CDR3 sequence: CASCAANTGELFF. CDR3 sequence (DNA): TGTGCCAGCTGTGCTGCCAATACCGGGGAGCTGTTTTTT.

V is TRBV18 and J is TRBJ2-2; 11 nucleotides agree with TRBD2. V gave up 4 bases and J gave up 2 bases; unmatched junction bases: 3. Germline V lookup: CDR1 KGHSH, CDR2 LQKENI. The CDR3 spans 16 residues. CDR3 loop: CASSRGLAGNTGELFF. In nucleotides, the CDR3 is TGTGCCAGCTCACGCGGACTAGCGGGTAACACCGGGGAGCTGTTTTTT.

Turning to this clone: Other DNA sequences in this specimen translate into the identical CDR3. The V gene is TRBV6-5, the J gene TRBJ1-2, with a tentative D call TRBD1 (6 bases). V lost 0 bases to trimming and J lost 2 bases, with 7 bases between them. From germline, CDR1 is MNHEY and CDR2 SVGAGI. The CDR3 is 14 amino acids. CDR3 DNA sequence: TGTGCCAGCAGTTACTCGGACAGAAACTATGGCTACACCTTC. This translates into CASSYSDRNYGYTF.

The rearrangement joins TRBV1 to TRBJ1-2. TRBV1 is flagged as a pseudogene. The CDR3 spans 13 residues. CDR3 coding DNA: TGCACCAGCAGCCAAGATCCCGGTCGTGGCTACACCTTC. Translated: CTSSQDPGRGYTF.

The rearrangement joins TRBV14 to TRBJ1-1, with 10 nucleotides matching TRBD1. V shed 0 bases, J shed 4 bases, and the junction held 8 bases outside the gene matches. Germline V gene sequence: CDR1 SGHDN, CDR2 FVKESK. CDR3 length: 17 amino acids. The CDR3 sequence is CASSQEGTGEWSTEAFF. For the CDR3, the DNA is TGTGCCAGCAGCCAAGAAGGGACAGGGGAGTGGAGCACTGAAGCTTTCTTT.

The rearrangement uses TRBV7-2 and TRBJ2-1, with D maybe TRBD2 (5 bases). The CDR3 is 15 amino acids. Germline-derived CDR1 and CDR2 are SGHTA and FQGNSA. The V end lost 1 base, the J end lost 2 bases, and 9 bases lay between the germline ends. This CDR3 is CASSLEGDPYNEQFF. In nucleotides, the CDR3 is TGTGCCAGCAGCTTAGAGGGAGATCCCTACAATGAGCAGTTCTTC.

V gene TRBV6-5 combines with J gene TRBJ1-6; D is uncertain. V shed 6 bases and J shed 8 bases, with 14 bases lying between them. Germline-derived CDR1 and CDR2 are MNHEY and SVGAGI. The CDR3 has 14 residues. CDR3 in DNA: TGTGCCAGCAGAGTTACCTTGGGTGATTCACCCCTCCACTTT. Its translation is CASRVTLGDSPLHF.

The V gene is TRBV4-1, the J gene TRBJ1-5; 10 nucleotides align to TRBD1. CDR3 length: 17 amino acids. V lost 1 base, J lost 6 bases, and 9 bases stayed unmatched. Germline CDR1 MGHRA, CDR2 YSYEKL. In DNA form, the CDR3 reads TGCGCCAGCAGCCAAGTAATTGACAGGGGGCTTGGTCAGCCCCAGCATTTT. Translating it yields CASSQVIDRGLGQPQHF.

The chain employs TRBV18 and TRBJ2-7; the D gene is possibly TRBD2 (5 bases). Germline V CDR1 and CDR2: KGHSH, LQKENI. Trimming stripped 3 bases from V and 2 bases from J, with 26 bases between. The CDR3 loop spans 19 amino acids. Here the CDR3 reads CASSPLAGGTGNGAYEQYF. For the CDR3, the DNA is TGTGCCAGCTCACCCTTAGCTGGAGGTACGGGCAACGGGGCCTACGAGCAGTACTTC.

The V call is TRBV6-5, the J call TRBJ2-1, with 10 bases fitting TRBD2. CDR1 and CDR2 (germline): MNHEY, SVGAGI. The junction had 8 bases not matched to a gene; V was cut back by 6 bases and J by 6 bases. This CDR3 spans 15 amino acids. The CDR3, as DNA: TGTGCCAGCAGACCTCTAGCGGGAGAAGGCAATGAGCAGTTCTTC. Translation gives CASRPLAGEGNEQFF.

This chain joins TRBV6-5 and TRBJ1-2; TRBD1 aligns across 8 bases. This CDR3 region has 12 residues. Germline CDR1 reads MNHEY; CDR2 reads SVGAGI. Losses at the gene ends were 6 bases for V and 8 bases for J; bases not matched to a gene: 5. The CDR3 protein is CASRITGGGYTF. The CDR3, as DNA: TGTGCCAGCAGGATAACAGGGGGAGGCTACACCTTC.